The rows below give T cell receptor beta chains drawn from one sample of a study of blood T cell repertoires in COVID-19. The repertoire was sequenced with immunoSEQ multiplex PCR; TCRdb's copy has only in-frame clones and lacks some. The data hold tens of thousands of clones, with 87% observed a single time. The specimen was peripheral blood. All receptors derive from a woman in her fifties or sixties with COVID-19, enrolled during active disease. The CDR3 runs from the conserved cysteine through the conserved F or W. A D gene is named only where the DNA matches it firmly. Clone sizes are given selectively: once, few, many, or a class where the clone is expanded.

clone_size	v_call	d_call	j_call	cdr3_aa	cdr3_nt
NA	TRBV19	TRBD2	TRBJ2-7	CASSNGGLAGGNSYEQYF	TGTGCCAGTAGTAACGGAGGACTAGCGGGAGGGAACTCCTACGAGCAGTACTTC
NA	TRBV4-1	NA	TRBJ2-7	CASSPPGRGYEQYF	TGCGCCAGCAGCCCCCCGGGACGGGGGTACGAGCAGTACTTC
NA	TRBV24-1	TRBD1	TRBJ1-5	CATSDGTGGWQPQHF	TGTGCCACCAGTGATGGGACAGGGGGGTGGCAGCCCCAGCATTTT
NA	TRBV5-1	TRBD2	TRBJ2-7	CASSSLAGGPTEQYF	TGCGCCAGCAGCTCCCTAGCGGGAGGGCCTACCGAGCAGTACTTC
NA	TRBV7-9	NA	TRBJ1-3	CASSLGSAGNTIYF	TGTGCCAGCAGCTTAGGGTCAGCTGGAAACACCATATATTTT
NA	TRBV13	NA	TRBJ2-1	CASSFQGSSYNEQFF	TGTGCCAGCAGCTTTCAGGGGAGCTCCTACAATGAGCAGTTCTTC
NA	TRBV4-3	NA	TRBJ2-2	CASSRQRTGELFF	TGCGCCAGCAGCCGACAGAGGACCGGGGAGCTGTTTTTT
NA	TRBV28	TRBD2	TRBJ2-5	CASSYPTRTSGNQETQYF	TGTGCCAGCAGTTACCCCACCCGGACTAGCGGGAACCAAGAGACCCAGTACTTC
few	TRBV30	TRBD1	TRBJ1-6	CAWREGGGGGSPLHF	TGTGCCTGGAGAGAGGGAGGAGGGGGCGGCTCACCCCTCCACTTT
NA	TRBV2	TRBD2	TRBJ2-7	CASSEWRGDYEQYF	TGTGCCAGCAGTGAATGGCGGGGGGACTACGAGCAGTACTTC
NA	TRBV27	TRBD2	TRBJ2-4	CASIKTSGSLGAKNIQYF	TGTGCCAGCATCAAGACTAGCGGGAGTCTTGGGGCCAAAAACATTCAGTACTTC
NA	TRBV15	NA	TRBJ2-5	CATSRGGRSDETQYF	TGTGCCACCAGCAGAGGTGGGCGTAGCGACGAGACCCAGTACTTC
NA	TRBV11-3	TRBD1	TRBJ2-5	CASSLDQGAGGMETQYF	TGTGCCAGCAGCTTAGATCAGGGAGCAGGGGGCATGGAGACCCAGTACTTC
NA	TRBV3-1/TRBV3-2	TRBD2	TRBJ2-2	CASSHPGRVAGELFF	TGTGCCAGCAGCCACCCTGGGAGGGTCGCCGGGGAGCTGTTTTTT
NA	TRBV5-1	NA	TRBJ2-1	CASSYTRDRVKFF	TGCGCCAGCAGCTATACTCGGGATAGGGTGAAGTTCTTC
NA	TRBV28	NA	TRBJ1-1	CASSKDSITEAFF	TGTGCCAGCAGTAAGGACAGTATTACTGAAGCTTTCTTT
NA	TRBV7-2	TRBD2	TRBJ2-2	CASSTRPRLAGALGGELFF	TGTGCCAGCAGCACGAGACCCCGACTAGCGGGGGCGCTGGGCGGGGAGCTGTTTTTT
NA	TRBV5-6	NA	TRBJ1-1	CASSLGGGTEAFF	TGTGCCAGCAGCTTGGGCGGGGGCACTGAAGCTTTCTTT
few	TRBV4-3	NA	TRBJ1-1	CASSHSVETIDTEAFF	TGCGCCAGCAGCCACTCCGTGGAGACGATAGACACTGAAGCTTTCTTT
NA	TRBV7-2	NA	TRBJ1-6	CASSLQGIPYNSPLHF	TGTGCCAGCAGCTTACAGGGGATACCCTATAATTCACCCCTCCACTTT
NA	TRBV28	TRBD2	TRBJ2-7	CATLAASSYEQYF	TGTGCCACGCTAGCGGCGAGCTCCTACGAGCAGTACTTC
NA	TRBV4-3	NA	TRBJ2-1	CASGPGVGDYNEQFF	TGCGCCAGCGGGCCGGGGGTCGGGGACTACAATGAGCAGTTCTTC
NA	TRBV12-3/TRBV12-4	TRBD2	TRBJ2-1	CASTWRGSEQFF	TGTGCCAGCACGTGGCGGGGGAGTGAGCAGTTCTTC
NA	TRBV5-6	NA	TRBJ2-2	CASSLGTYNTGELFF	TGTGCCAGCAGCCTAGGGACATACAACACCGGGGAGCTGTTTTTT
NA	TRBV27	TRBD2	TRBJ2-3	CASSIHGGGTQYF	TGTGCCAGCAGTATCCATGGCGGGGGTACGCAGTATTTT
NA	TRBV4-1	TRBD1	TRBJ1-4	CASSRTGGQGEKLFF	TGCGCCAGCAGCCGGACAGGGGGCCAGGGCGAAAAACTGTTTTTT
NA	TRBV30	TRBD2	TRBJ2-1	CAWKGAGARNEQFF	TGTGCCTGGAAAGGAGCGGGAGCACGGAATGAGCAGTTCTTC
NA	TRBV5-6	NA	TRBJ2-1	CASSLGTHYNEQFF	TGTGCCAGCAGCTTGGGGACTCACTACAATGAGCAGTTCTTC
NA	TRBV7-2	NA	TRBJ1-5	CASSLESSGNNQPQHF	TGTGCCAGCAGCTTAGAGTCTAGCGGGAACAATCAGCCCCAGCATTTT
NA	TRBV20-1	NA	TRBJ2-1	CSLGGDEQFF	TGCAGTTTGGGCGGGGATGAGCAGTTCTTC
NA	TRBV4-1	TRBD1	TRBJ1-1	CASKTGSMNTEAFF	TGCGCCAGCAAGACAGGGAGTATGAACACTGAAGCTTTCTTT
NA	TRBV19	TRBD1	TRBJ2-7	CASRPAGQGDEQYF	TGTGCCAGTAGGCCCGCGGGACAGGGAGACGAGCAGTACTTC
NA	TRBV27	TRBD2	TRBJ2-1	CATRFGGSSYNEQFF	TGTGCCACCAGGTTTGGCGGGAGCTCCTACAATGAGCAGTTCTTC
NA	TRBV21-1	NA	TRBJ2-3	CASSKATGVFYPDTQYF	TGTGCCAGCAGCAAAGCGACAGGGGTTTTCTATCCAGATACGCAGTATTTT